These 2 T cell receptor beta chains came from one sample sequenced in a study of shared clonotypes between healthy human individuals. Generated by immunoSEQ multiplex PCR, the TCRdb table keeps only in-frame clones and is missing some. The profile shows roughly 170,000 clones, about 68% of them singletons. Sequencing was performed on memory CD4+ T cells sorted from blood. Subset denoted: CD45RA-negative fraction. These receptors came from a man younger than 40 in good health.

The chain joins TRBV7-6 to TRBJ2-5; 8 nucleotides match TRBD1. Trimming at V came to 4 bases and at J to 4 bases, leaving 8 bases not matched to a gene. This CDR3 spans 15 amino acids. Germline CDR1 and CDR2: SGHVS and FNYEAQ. The CDR3 DNA reads as TGTGCCAGCAGCTCAGATGACAGGGGTAGAGAGACCCAGTACTTC. Translation gives CASSSDDRGRETQYF.

The chain combines TRBV15 with TRBJ1-2; 8 nucleotides match TRBD1. The CDR3 consists of 17 residues. V shed 3 bases and J 0 bases; nucleotides not matched to a gene: 9. Germline values: CDR1 LNHNV, CDR2 YYDKDF (reference sequence). Here the CDR3 DNA reads TGTGCCACCAGCAGGGCAGGGGGCTCCAGTGCTAACTATGGCTACACCTTC. This codes for CATSRAGGSSANYGYTF.